This is a list of T cell receptor beta chains from one sample in a study of T cell responses to AZD1222 COVID-19 vaccine. The protocol was immunoSEQ multiplex PCR, while the TCRdb copy is restricted to in-frame clones and leaves out a portion. The sample shows 150,000 to 200,000 clones, about 85% of them seen only once. Sequencing was performed on peripheral blood, taken on day 0 of AZD1222 vaccination. These TCRs come from an adult in good health. Both conserved end residues are part of each CDR3. A D gene is named only where the DNA matches it firmly. The listing skips clone size in some rows; elsewhere it reads once, few, many or a size class.

v_call: TRBV19; cdr3_length: 15; d_call: TRBD1; j_call: TRBJ2-7; clone_size: .; cdr3_nt: TGTGCCAGTAGTAACCGGGACAGGTTGTCCTACGAGCAGTACTTC; cdr3_aa: CASSNRDRLSYEQYF
v_call: TRBV2; cdr3_length: 14; d_call: .; j_call: TRBJ2-7; clone_size: .; cdr3_nt: TGTGCCAGCAGTAGGAGGGGACCCTCCTACGAGCAGTACTTC; cdr3_aa: CASSRRGPSYEQYF
v_call: TRBV2; cdr3_length: 15; d_call: TRBD1; j_call: TRBJ1-4; clone_size: .; cdr3_nt: TGTGCCAGCAGGCTCCAGGGGGTGGCTAATGAAAAACTGTTTTTT; cdr3_aa: CASRLQGVANEKLFF
v_call: TRBV5-8; cdr3_length: 13; d_call: .; j_call: TRBJ2-4; clone_size: .; cdr3_nt: TGTGCCAGCAGCTTGAGGGGGTCGGACATTCAGTACTTC; cdr3_aa: CASSLRGSDIQYF
v_call: TRBV5-1; cdr3_length: 12; d_call: .; j_call: TRBJ2-7; clone_size: once; cdr3_nt: TGCGCCAGCAGCTTGGTCTGGGAAGAGCAGTACTTC; cdr3_aa: CASSLVWEEQYF
v_call: TRBV27; cdr3_length: 16; d_call: .; j_call: TRBJ2-3; clone_size: .; cdr3_nt: TGTGCCAGCACCCCCCTGGGAGCAGGAGGCACAGATACGCAGTATTTT; cdr3_aa: CASTPLGAGGTDTQYF
v_call: TRBV6-6; cdr3_length: 16; d_call: .; j_call: TRBJ2-1; clone_size: .; cdr3_nt: TGTGCCAGCAGTTACTTCGAGAGGGGCTCCTACAATGAGCAGTTCTTC; cdr3_aa: CASSYFERGSYNEQFF
v_call: TRBV25-1; cdr3_length: 12; d_call: TRBD2; j_call: TRBJ2-7; clone_size: .; cdr3_nt: TGTGCCACCAAGACTAGCGTTCGGGAGCAGTACTTC; cdr3_aa: CATKTSVREQYF
v_call: TRBV5-1; cdr3_length: 16; d_call: TRBD2; j_call: TRBJ2-1; clone_size: .; cdr3_nt: TGCGCCAGCAGCTTGGCCGGGAGCGGGGTTTACAATGAGCAGTTCTTC; cdr3_aa: CASSLAGSGVYNEQFF
v_call: TRBV4-2; cdr3_length: 14; d_call: TRBD1; j_call: TRBJ1-5; clone_size: .; cdr3_nt: TGTGCCAGCAGCCAAGGAGGGGGCGGTCAGCCCCAGCATTTT; cdr3_aa: CASSQGGGGQPQHF
v_call: TRBV7-9; cdr3_length: 18; d_call: TRBD2; j_call: TRBJ2-5; clone_size: .; cdr3_nt: TGTGCCAGCAGCCCCACTGGGCTAGCGGGAGCGGCAGGGGGGGCCCAGTACTTC; cdr3_aa: CASSPTGLAGAAGGAQYF
v_call: TRBV4-1; cdr3_length: 14; d_call: .; j_call: TRBJ1-3; clone_size: .; cdr3_nt: TGCGCCAGCAGCGAGATCGCTTCTGGAAACACCATATATTTT; cdr3_aa: CASSEIASGNTIYF
v_call: TRBV7-2; cdr3_length: 15; d_call: .; j_call: TRBJ1-5; clone_size: .; cdr3_nt: TGTGCCAGCAGCTTCGGAGGGCCGAGCAATCAGCCCCAGCATTTT; cdr3_aa: CASSFGGPSNQPQHF
v_call: TRBV5-1; cdr3_length: 15; d_call: .; j_call: TRBJ2-7; clone_size: few; cdr3_nt: TGCGCCAGCAGCTCGGATCTTGGGGGATATTACGAGCAGTACTTC; cdr3_aa: CASSSDLGGYYEQYF
v_call: TRBV6-5; cdr3_length: 14; d_call: .; j_call: TRBJ1-2; clone_size: .; cdr3_nt: TGTGCCAGCAGCCCCGGTGCCGAGAACTATGGCTACACCTTC; cdr3_aa: CASSPGAENYGYTF
v_call: TRBV18; cdr3_length: 17; d_call: .; j_call: TRBJ2-7; clone_size: few; cdr3_nt: TGTGCCAGCTCACCAGATCTAGGCCAAGGGTCCAACTACGAGCAGTACTTC; cdr3_aa: CASSPDLGQGSNYEQYF
v_call: TRBV5-1; cdr3_length: 15; d_call: .; j_call: TRBJ2-2; clone_size: .; cdr3_nt: TGCGCCAGCAGCCCCGTGTCGGGGTGGACCGGGGAGCTGTTTTTT; cdr3_aa: CASSPVSGWTGELFF
v_call: TRBV19; cdr3_length: 15; d_call: .; j_call: TRBJ1-2; clone_size: .; cdr3_nt: TGTGCCAGTAGGGTTCAAGTACCTTCTAACTATGGCTACACCTTC; cdr3_aa: CASRVQVPSNYGYTF
v_call: TRBV11-2; cdr3_length: 14; d_call: .; j_call: TRBJ2-7; clone_size: .; cdr3_nt: TGTGCCAGCAGCTTAGACAGGACTTACTACGAGCAGTACTTC; cdr3_aa: CASSLDRTYYEQYF
v_call: TRBV7-9; cdr3_length: 14; d_call: .; j_call: TRBJ2-7; clone_size: once; cdr3_nt: TGTGCCAGCAGCCCCCCGACAGACCCCTACGAGCAGTACTTC; cdr3_aa: CASSPPTDPYEQYF
v_call: TRBV7-2; cdr3_length: 15; d_call: TRBD2; j_call: TRBJ2-7; clone_size: .; cdr3_nt: TGTGCCAGCAGCTTAGGGGGCGGGAGCTCCTACGAGCAGTACTTC; cdr3_aa: CASSLGGGSSYEQYF
v_call: TRBV7-2; cdr3_length: 13; d_call: .; j_call: TRBJ2-7; clone_size: .; cdr3_nt: TGTGCCAGCAGCTTCGGAGAGGCCTACGAGCAGTACTTC; cdr3_aa: CASSFGEAYEQYF
v_call: TRBV29-1; cdr3_length: 16; d_call: TRBD1; j_call: TRBJ1-1; clone_size: few; cdr3_nt: TGCAGCGTTGTCCCACAGGGGGCTGGATTCAGAACTGAAGCTTTCTTT; cdr3_aa: CSVVPQGAGFRTEAFF
v_call: TRBV7-2; cdr3_length: 15; d_call: .; j_call: TRBJ2-2; clone_size: .; cdr3_nt: TGTGCCAGCAGGGGTGTTAGCCTGAACACCGGGGAGCTGTTTTTT; cdr3_aa: CASRGVSLNTGELFF
v_call: TRBV5-1; cdr3_length: 14; d_call: .; j_call: TRBJ2-7; clone_size: .; cdr3_nt: TGCGCCAGCAGCCATCGAGGGGGGGCATACGAGCAGTACTTC; cdr3_aa: CASSHRGGAYEQYF
v_call: TRBV28; cdr3_length: 14; d_call: TRBD1; j_call: TRBJ2-5; clone_size: .; cdr3_nt: TGTGCCAGCAGTCGTGGGGACAGTCAAGACACCCAGTACTTC; cdr3_aa: CASSRGDSQDTQYF
v_call: TRBV6-2/TRBV6-3; cdr3_length: 12; d_call: .; j_call: TRBJ1-2; clone_size: .; cdr3_nt: TGTGCCAGCAGTCCGATCGGCGTTGGCTACACCTTC; cdr3_aa: CASSPIGVGYTF
v_call: TRBV12-3/TRBV12-4; cdr3_length: 12; d_call: TRBD2; j_call: TRBJ2-1; clone_size: .; cdr3_nt: TGTGCCAGCACCCCGGGGGGGAGTGAGCAGTTCTTC; cdr3_aa: CASTPGGSEQFF
v_call: TRBV6-5; cdr3_length: 14; d_call: TRBD1; j_call: TRBJ2-3; clone_size: .; cdr3_nt: TGTGCCGGACAGGGGGCGCAAGAAACAGATACGCAGTATTTT; cdr3_aa: CAGQGAQETDTQYF
v_call: TRBV6-5; cdr3_length: 15; d_call: TRBD1; j_call: TRBJ1-2; clone_size: .; cdr3_nt: TGTGCCAGCCGACCTAAACCGGGACAGGGGTTCGGCTACACCTTC; cdr3_aa: CASRPKPGQGFGYTF
v_call: TRBV5-1; cdr3_length: 12; d_call: .; j_call: TRBJ1-1; clone_size: few; cdr3_nt: TGCGCCAGCAGCTTGGTATGGGGTGAAGCTTTCTTT; cdr3_aa: CASSLVWGEAFF
v_call: TRBV7-9; cdr3_length: 16; d_call: TRBD1; j_call: TRBJ1-2; clone_size: .; cdr3_nt: TGTGCCAGCAGCTTGACAGGGGATTGGGGTAACTATGGCTACACCTTC; cdr3_aa: CASSLTGDWGNYGYTF
v_call: TRBV11-3; cdr3_length: 17; d_call: .; j_call: TRBJ2-1; clone_size: .; cdr3_nt: TGTGCCAGCAGCTCCACCAGGGGAAGCGGGCTACACAATGAGCAGTTCTTC; cdr3_aa: CASSSTRGSGLHNEQFF
v_call: TRBV7-9; cdr3_length: 14; d_call: TRBD1; j_call: TRBJ2-7; clone_size: .; cdr3_nt: TGTGCCAGCAGCTGGGGACAGAAGAAGGACGAGCAGTACTTC; cdr3_aa: CASSWGQKKDEQYF
v_call: TRBV2; cdr3_length: 14; d_call: .; j_call: TRBJ2-7; clone_size: .; cdr3_nt: TGTGCCAGCACGTTTTTTGGACACTCCTACGAGCAGTACTTC; cdr3_aa: CASTFFGHSYEQYF
v_call: TRBV7-3; cdr3_length: 17; d_call: TRBD2; j_call: TRBJ2-1; clone_size: .; cdr3_nt: TGTGCCAGCAGCTTAAGGGGGACTAGCGGGTCCTACAATGAGCAGTTCTTC; cdr3_aa: CASSLRGTSGSYNEQFF